This is a list of T cell receptor beta chains from one sample in a study of T cell responses to AZD1222 COVID-19 vaccine. Produced via immunoSEQ multiplex PCR; TCRdb's table is partial and in-frame only. The table includes about 150,000 clones, roughly nine tenths detected once. Here the sequenced sample was peripheral blood, taken on day 0 of AZD1222 vaccination. The receptors originated from an adult in good health. CDR3s include the opening cysteine and the closing phenylalanine or tryptophan. The order of the fields is clone size, V gene, D gene, J gene, CDR3 protein, CDR3 DNA. D genes are given only for firm matches. The size field is filled for only some rows; it gives once, few, many or a size class.

abundance: once; v_gene: TRBV5-8; d_gene: -; j_gene: TRBJ2-5; CDR3aa: CASNKREKETQYF; CDR3nt: TGTGCCAGCAACAAGCGAGAGAAAGAGACCCAGTACTTC
abundance: -; v_gene: TRBV3-1/TRBV3-2; d_gene: TRBD1; j_gene: TRBJ1-1; CDR3aa: CASSPRRQGSTEAFF; CDR3nt: TGTGCCAGCAGCCCTCGAAGACAGGGATCCACTGAAGCTTTCTTT
abundance: -; v_gene: TRBV10-3; d_gene: -; j_gene: TRBJ2-7; CDR3aa: CAIRPWDGEAYEQYF; CDR3nt: TGTGCCATCCGCCCCTGGGACGGGGAGGCCTACGAGCAGTACTTC
abundance: -; v_gene: TRBV7-3; d_gene: -; j_gene: TRBJ1-6; CDR3aa: CASSLAGPNSPLHF; CDR3nt: TGTGCCAGCAGCTTGGCTGGGCCTAATTCACCCCTCCACTTT
abundance: -; v_gene: TRBV6-5; d_gene: -; j_gene: TRBJ1-1; CDR3aa: CASRTVGKDTEAFF; CDR3nt: TGTGCCAGCAGAACCGTTGGGAAGGACACTGAAGCTTTCTTT
abundance: -; v_gene: TRBV11-3; d_gene: -; j_gene: TRBJ1-1; CDR3aa: CASSFGSSNTEAFF; CDR3nt: TGTGCCAGCAGCTTTGGGTCCAGTAACACTGAAGCTTTCTTT
abundance: -; v_gene: TRBV11-2; d_gene: -; j_gene: TRBJ1-2; CDR3aa: CASSLETGPTYGYTF; CDR3nt: TGTGCCAGCAGCTTAGAAACAGGGCCGACCTATGGCTACACCTTC
abundance: once; v_gene: TRBV4-1; d_gene: -; j_gene: TRBJ1-1; CDR3aa: CASSFGGAYTEAFF; CDR3nt: TGCGCCAGCAGCTTTGGGGGGGCCTACACTGAAGCTTTCTTT
abundance: -; v_gene: TRBV7-9; d_gene: -; j_gene: TRBJ1-1; CDR3aa: CASSLGGPMNTEAFF; CDR3nt: TGTGCCAGCAGCTTAGGGGGCCCCATGAACACTGAAGCTTTCTTT
abundance: -; v_gene: TRBV10-3; d_gene: -; j_gene: TRBJ1-2; CDR3aa: CAISDFGGYTF; CDR3nt: TGTGCCATCAGTGATTTCGGTGGCTACACCTTC
abundance: -; v_gene: TRBV5-6; d_gene: -; j_gene: TRBJ1-2; CDR3aa: CASSPGGGRDYGYTF; CDR3nt: TGTGCCAGCAGCCCCGGGGGGGGCAGGGACTATGGCTACACCTTC
abundance: -; v_gene: TRBV19; d_gene: TRBD2; j_gene: TRBJ2-3; CDR3aa: CASSLAGGPGSSTDTQYF; CDR3nt: TGTGCCAGTAGTCTAGCGGGAGGGCCCGGATCAAGCACAGATACGCAGTATTTT